This T cell receptor beta chain appears in the sequencing data of a study of T cells in localized non-small cell lung cancer. Here immunoSEQ multiplex PCR was the method, and the copy in TCRdb shows in-frame clones only, minus some. The sample lists about 53,000 clones, over 70% occurring once. The CDR3 is made up of 14 amino acids. This clone has more than one count but fewer than ten. The chain carries TRBV21-1 and TRBJ2-5; the D call of TRBD2 is as the table states it, not checked on the DNA. TRBV21-1 is given as a pseudogene. Here the sequenced sample was peripheral blood mononuclear cells, taken before any cancer treatment. This sequence originates from a man aged 35-75 years with stage III lung adenocarcinoma. CDR3 sequence (DNA): TGTGCCAGCAGCAAAGACGGGGGGGAGGAGACCCAGTACTTC. Protein product: CASSKDGGEETQYF.